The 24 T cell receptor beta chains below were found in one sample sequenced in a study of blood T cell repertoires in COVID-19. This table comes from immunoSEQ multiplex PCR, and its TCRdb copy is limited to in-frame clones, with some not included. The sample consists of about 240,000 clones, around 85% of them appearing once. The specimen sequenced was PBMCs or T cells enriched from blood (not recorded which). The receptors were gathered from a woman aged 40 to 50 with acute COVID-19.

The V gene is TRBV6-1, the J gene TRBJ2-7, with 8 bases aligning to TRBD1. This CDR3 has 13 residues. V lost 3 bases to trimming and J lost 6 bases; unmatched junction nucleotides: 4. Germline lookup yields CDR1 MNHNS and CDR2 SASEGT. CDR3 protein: CASSDGTGGEQYF. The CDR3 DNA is TGTGCCAGCAGTGACGGGACAGGTGGCGAGCAGTACTTC.

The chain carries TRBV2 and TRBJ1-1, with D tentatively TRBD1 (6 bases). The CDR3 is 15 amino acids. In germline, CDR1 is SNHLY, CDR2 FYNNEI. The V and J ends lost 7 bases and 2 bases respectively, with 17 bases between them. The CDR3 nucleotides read TGTGCCAGCATAAAGGGGGGGGAAGTTAACACTGAAGCTTTCTTT. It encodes CASIKGGEVNTEAFF.

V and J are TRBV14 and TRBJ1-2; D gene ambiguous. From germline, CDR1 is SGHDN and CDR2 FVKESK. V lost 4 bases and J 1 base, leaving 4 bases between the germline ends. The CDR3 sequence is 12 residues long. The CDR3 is CASSPVNYGYTF. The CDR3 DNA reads TGTGCCAGCAGCCCGGTTAACTATGGCTACACCTTC.

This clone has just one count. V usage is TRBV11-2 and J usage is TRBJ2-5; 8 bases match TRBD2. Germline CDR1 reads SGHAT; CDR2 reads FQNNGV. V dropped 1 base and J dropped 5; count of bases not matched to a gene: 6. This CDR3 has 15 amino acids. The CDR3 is CASSLAGGQEETQYF. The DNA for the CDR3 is TGTGCCAGCAGCTTAGCGGGGGGGCAGGAGGAGACCCAGTACTTC.

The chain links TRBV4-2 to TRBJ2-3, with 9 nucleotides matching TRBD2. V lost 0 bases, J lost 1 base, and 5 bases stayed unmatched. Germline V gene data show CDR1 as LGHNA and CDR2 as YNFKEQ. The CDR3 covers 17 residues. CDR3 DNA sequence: TGTGCCAGCAGCCAAGATTGGCTAGCGGGACGCACAGATACGCAGTATTTT. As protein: CASSQDWLAGRTDTQYF.

CDR3 DNA: TGCGCCAGCAGCCTATCGACAGCAACTAATGAAAAACTGTTTTTT. Its translation is CASSLSTATNEKLFF. This chain connects TRBV5-1 to TRBJ1-4; D is perhaps TRBD1 (5 bases). CDR3 length equals 15 residues. V gave up 4 bases and J gave up 0 bases, with 10 bases separating them. Germline CDR1 and CDR2: SGHRS and YFSETQ.

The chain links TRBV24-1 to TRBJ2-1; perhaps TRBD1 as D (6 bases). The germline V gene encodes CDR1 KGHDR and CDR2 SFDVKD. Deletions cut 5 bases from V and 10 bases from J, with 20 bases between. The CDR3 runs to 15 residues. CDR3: CATSATGLRVGEQFF. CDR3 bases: TGTGCCACCAGTGCCACAGGGTTACGGGTTGGGGAGCAGTTCTTC.

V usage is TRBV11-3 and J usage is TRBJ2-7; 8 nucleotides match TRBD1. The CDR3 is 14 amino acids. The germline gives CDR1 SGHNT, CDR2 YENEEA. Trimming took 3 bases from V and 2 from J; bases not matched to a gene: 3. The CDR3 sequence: CASSFGQGTYEQYF. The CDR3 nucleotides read TGTGCCAGCAGCTTCGGACAGGGCACCTACGAGCAGTACTTC.

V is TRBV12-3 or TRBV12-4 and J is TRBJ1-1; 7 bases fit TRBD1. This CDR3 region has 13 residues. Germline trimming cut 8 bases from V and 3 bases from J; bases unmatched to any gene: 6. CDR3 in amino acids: CASQRQGDTEAFF. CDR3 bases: TGTGCCAGCCAGAGACAGGGTGACACTGAAGCTTTCTTT.

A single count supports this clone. DNA of the CDR3: TGTGCCAGCAGCAATAATGTGGGGCCCGAACTTACTGAAGCTTTCTTT. This encodes CASSNNVGPELTEAFF. The V gene is TRBV21-1, the J gene TRBJ1-1; the DNA was not compared with TRBD1, the D call given in the table. TRBV21-1 is noted as a pseudogene. This CDR3 is 16 amino acids long.

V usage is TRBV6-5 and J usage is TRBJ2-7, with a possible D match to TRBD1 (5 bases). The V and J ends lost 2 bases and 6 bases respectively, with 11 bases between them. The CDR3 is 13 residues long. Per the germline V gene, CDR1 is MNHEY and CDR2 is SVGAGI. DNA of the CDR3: TGTGCCAGCAGTTACAAAGGGGAAGGCGAGCAGTACTTC. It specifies CASSYKGEGEQYF.

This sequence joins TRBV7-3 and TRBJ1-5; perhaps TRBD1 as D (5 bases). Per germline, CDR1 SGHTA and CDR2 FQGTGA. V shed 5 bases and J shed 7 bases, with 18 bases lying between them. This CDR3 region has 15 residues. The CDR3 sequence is CASSPGGVGRQPQHF. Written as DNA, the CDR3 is TGTGCCAGCAGCCCCGGGGGGGTTGGCAGGCAGCCCCAGCATTTT. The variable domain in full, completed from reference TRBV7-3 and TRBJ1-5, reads GAGVSQTPSNKVTEKGKYVELRCDPISGHTALYWYRQSLGQGPEFLIYFQGTGAADDSGLPNDRFFAVRPEGSVSTLKIQRTERGDSAVYLCASSPGGVGRQPQHFGDGTRLSIL.

CDR3 nucleotides: TGCGCCAGCAGCCAAGGTCGGGACAGAGCTAACTATGGCTACACCTTC. It specifies CASSQGRDRANYGYTF. V usage is TRBV4-1 and J usage is TRBJ1-2, with 7 nucleotides matching TRBD1. CDR1 is MGHRA and CDR2 is YSYEKL in the germline V gene. Trimming took 1 base from V and 0 from J; bases not matched to a gene: 5. The CDR3 runs 16 residues.

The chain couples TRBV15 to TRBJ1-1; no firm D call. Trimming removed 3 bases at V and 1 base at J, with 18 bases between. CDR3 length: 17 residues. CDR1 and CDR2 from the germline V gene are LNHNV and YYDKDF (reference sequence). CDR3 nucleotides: TGTGCCACCAGCAGTTTCAGCGGCCACCCCTCGAACACTGAAGCTTTCTTT. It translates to CATSSFSGHPSNTEAFF.

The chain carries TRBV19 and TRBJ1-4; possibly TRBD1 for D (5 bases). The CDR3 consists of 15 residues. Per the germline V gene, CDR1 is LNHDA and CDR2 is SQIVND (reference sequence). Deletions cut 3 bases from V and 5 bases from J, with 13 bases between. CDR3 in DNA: TGTGCCAGTAGTATCGGGTCGGAGGGGAATGAAAAACTGTTTTTT. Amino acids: CASSIGSEGNEKLFF. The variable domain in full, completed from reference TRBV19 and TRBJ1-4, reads DGGITQSPKYLFRKEGQNVTLSCEQNLNHDAMYWYRQDPGQGLRLIYYSQIVNDFQKGDIAEGYSVSREKKESFPLTVTSAQKNPTAFYLCASSIGSEGNEKLFFGSGTQLSVL.

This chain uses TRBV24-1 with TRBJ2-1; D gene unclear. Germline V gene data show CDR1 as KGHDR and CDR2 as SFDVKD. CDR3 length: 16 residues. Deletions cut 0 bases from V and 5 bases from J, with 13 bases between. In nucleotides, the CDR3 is TGTGCCACCAGTGATTTGCCCGAGACGGGTAACAATGAGCAGTTCTTC. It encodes CATSDLPETGNNEQFF.

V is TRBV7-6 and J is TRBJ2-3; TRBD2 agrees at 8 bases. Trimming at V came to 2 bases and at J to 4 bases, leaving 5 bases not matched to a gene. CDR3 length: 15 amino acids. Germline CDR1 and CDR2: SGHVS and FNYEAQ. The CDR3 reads CASSLSGSNPDTQYF. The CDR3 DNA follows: TGTGCCAGCAGCTTAAGCGGGAGCAACCCAGATACGCAGTATTTT. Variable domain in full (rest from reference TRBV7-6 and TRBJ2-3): GAGVSQSPRYKVTKRGQDVALRCDPISGHVSLYWYRQALGQGPEFLTYFNYEAQQDKSGLPNDRFSAERPEGSISTLTIQRTEQRDSAMYRCASSLSGSNPDTQYFGPGTRLTVL.

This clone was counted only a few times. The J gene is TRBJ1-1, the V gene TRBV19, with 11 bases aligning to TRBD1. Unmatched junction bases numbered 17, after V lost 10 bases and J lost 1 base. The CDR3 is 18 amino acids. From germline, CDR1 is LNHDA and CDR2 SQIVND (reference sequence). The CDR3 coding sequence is TGTGCCACCGAGGGACAGGACAGGGGGCGATTTGGGAACACTGAAGCTTTCTTT. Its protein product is CATEGQDRGRFGNTEAFF.

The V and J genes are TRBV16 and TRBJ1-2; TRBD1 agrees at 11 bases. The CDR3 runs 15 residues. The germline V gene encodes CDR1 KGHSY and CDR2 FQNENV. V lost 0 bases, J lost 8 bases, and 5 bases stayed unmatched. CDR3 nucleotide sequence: TGTGCCAGCAGCCAATCCGGACAGGGGGCGGAGGGCTACACCTTC. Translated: CASSQSGQGAEGYTF.

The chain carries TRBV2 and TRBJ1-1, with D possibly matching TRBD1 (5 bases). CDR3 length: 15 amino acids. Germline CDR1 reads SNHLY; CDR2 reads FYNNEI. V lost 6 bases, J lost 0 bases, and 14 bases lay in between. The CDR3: CASRRKGLLNTEAFF. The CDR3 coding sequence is TGTGCCAGCAGAAGAAAGGGGCTCCTGAACACTGAAGCTTTCTTT.

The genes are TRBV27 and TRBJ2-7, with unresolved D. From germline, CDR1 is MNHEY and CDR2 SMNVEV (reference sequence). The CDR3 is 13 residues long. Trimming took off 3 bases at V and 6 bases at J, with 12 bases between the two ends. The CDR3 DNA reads TGTGCCAGCAGTTTTGGCACATCGGGCGAGCAGTACTTC. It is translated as CASSFGTSGEQYF.

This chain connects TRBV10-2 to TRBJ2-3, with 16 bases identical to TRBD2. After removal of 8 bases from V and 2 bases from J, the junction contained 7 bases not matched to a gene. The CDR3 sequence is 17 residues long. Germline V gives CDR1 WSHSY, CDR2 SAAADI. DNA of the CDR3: TGCGCCAGCCATGCGGGACTAGCGGGAGGGATCACAGATACGCAGTATTTT. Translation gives CASHAGLAGGITDTQYF.

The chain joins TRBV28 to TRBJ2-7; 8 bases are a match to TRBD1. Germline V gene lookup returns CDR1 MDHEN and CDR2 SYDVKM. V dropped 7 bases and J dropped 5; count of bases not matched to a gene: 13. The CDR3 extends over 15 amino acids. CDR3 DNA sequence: TGTGCCAGCACTACTATGGGGACAGGAGGTCACGAGCAGTACTTC. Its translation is CASTTMGTGGHEQYF.

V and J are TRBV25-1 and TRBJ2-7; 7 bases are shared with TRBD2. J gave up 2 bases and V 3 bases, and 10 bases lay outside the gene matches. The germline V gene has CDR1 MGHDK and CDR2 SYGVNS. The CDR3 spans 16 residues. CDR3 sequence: CASSETTSGTPYEQYF. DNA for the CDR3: TGTGCCAGCAGTGAGACCACAAGCGGGACGCCCTACGAGCAGTACTTC.